This T cell receptor beta chain was obtained from a study of molecular identifiers for immune sequencing clone quantification. Study results and caveats: Over 98% of effector molecules, yet under 1% of naive-cell molecules, were held by clones above 20 RNA copies.

This clonotype was counted ten times or more. The antigen is unknown. This CDR3 has 18 residues. The V gene end was trimmed by 3 bases and the J gene end by 4 bases; junction bases not matched to a gene: 17. The germline gives CDR1 MGHRA, CDR2 YSYEKL. One entry per CDR3 protein, called by TCRdb with MiXCR from the PCR reads. This sample has under 800,000 distinct CDR3 sequences, with about 25% found just once. The sample comprised naive CD8+ T cells from blood, with Jurkat cell RNA spiked in. Subset indicated: FACS-sorted CD8+CD4-CCR7+CD45RA+ naive T cells. This receptor was identified in a human donor in good health. Some libraries in this study had Jurkat cell RNA spiked in. The chain has TRBV4-1 and TRBJ2-5; 7 positions match TRBD1. The CDR3, as DNA: TGCGCCAGCAGCCAGAAAACCGCCTTAAGGGGGCTCAGAGAGACCCAGTACTTC. Its translation: CASSQKTALRGLRETQYF.